This T cell receptor beta chain was identified during a study of T cells in Graves' hyperthyroidism and ophthalmopathy (dated by TCRdb to the late 2010s). Describing the broader study: Peripheral blood was sampled at the time of initial diagnosis, prior to any treatment. For training and testing, the 100 or so patients in the discovery cohort were randomly divided in a 7:3 ratio. Thyroid tissue and blood T-cell repertoires from over 5 Graves' hyperthyroidism patients were also compared in the study. To identify distinguishing TCR V-J signatures, a discovery cohort of 100 patients was used, comprising 43 with Graves' ophthalmopathy and around 57 with stable Graves' hyperthyroidism. TCR Vbeta CDR3 sequencing of around 130 peripheral blood samples (around 45 ophthalmopathy, 75 to 80 hyperthyroidism and some 17 progressor patients) is reported in the paper. After sampling, hyperthyroidism patients received methimazole starting at 30 mg daily, and ophthalmopathy patients received high-dose intravenous methylprednisolone. An independent validation cohort of under 20 hyperthyroidism patients and 17 patients who later progressed to ophthalmopathy tested prospective prediction of ophthalmopathy. What the work shows at the level of the full study, not this receptor alone: Sample size was not statistically predetermined, and blinding of investigators to group allocation was not performed. During validation, the model predicted progression to ophthalmopathy a median of approximately six months ahead of onset, with almost 71% sensitivity and 72% to 85% specificity. Most expanded thyroid clonotypes (frequency above 0.001) were also found in blood, which suggests that blood repertoires may mirror thyroid immune responses. A 13 V-J signature model separated ophthalmopathy from stable hyperthyroidism, with just over 85% sensitivity and 81.08% specificity in cross-validation and 80%/75% in testing.

Stable Graves' hyperthyroidism was defined as the absence of progression to ophthalmopathy over 18 months of follow-up. Hyperthyroidism patients were aged 18 to 65 years and newly diagnosed, with disease duration of less than 2 months. Any patient with an uncontrolled infection, another autoimmune disease, pregnancy or lactation was excluded. Diagnoses relied on clinical symptoms, serum thyroxine and TRAb, thyroid ultrasound and orbital computed tomography. PBMCs were isolated from more than 9 ml of fresh peripheral blood by Ficoll-Paque density gradient centrifugation. Trizol reagent was used to extract total RNA, and RNA quality was then checked on an Agilent 2100 Bioanalyzer. The TCR beta CDR3 regions were amplified from the RNA transcripts. The TCR CDR3 was subjected to a first round of RT-PCR using the HTBI primer set and the Qiagen OneStep RT-PCR kit. The libraries were constructed in a second round of multiplex PCR and then size-selected and purified. Libraries were sequenced paired-end with 100 bp reads on an Illumina HiSeq2000. The original pipeline was this. Raw data were processed with SOAPnuke, discarding reads with adapters, uncalled bases, mean Phred below 15, or no exact constant-primer or identifier match. COPE v1.2.5 was used to merge high-quality paired reads, and clonotypes were defined as unique nucleotide sequences. MiTCR v1.1 was used to align clonotypes to the IMGT TRBV, TRBD and TRBJ reference segments. The analysis included only V-J combinations with a frequency above 0.0001, which together covered approximately 99% of the repertoires. A TCS score was defined as the ratio of F50 (clonal expansion) to E x V (chaos), with BLOSUM62-based TCRdist applied between CDR3 peptides within each V-J. Welch's t-statistics and random forest reduced around 520 V-J features to 10 to 15, which were used in a naive Bayes classifier (R e1071). TCRdb trimmed the raw reads at Q25, called clones with MiXCR and kept productive beta chains. Rows with one shared CDR3 protein collapse into an entry with the most common genes and DNA. These V and J calls derive from TCRdb rather than the authors' analysis. The sample has under 350,000 distinct CDR3 sequences on record, 18% of them singletons. The ten most abundant clones make up 49% of the sample.

This clonotype has ten or more counts. Which antigen it targets is not known. Base-call qualities are not available, and no considerably larger clone is one nucleotide away. Sequencing was carried out using blood. The TCR comes from a woman between 45 and 65 years old with Graves' hyperthyroidism.

CDR3 sequence: CASRETDNQPQHF. The nucleotide sequence is TGTGCCAGCAGGGAGACAGACAATCAGCCCCAGCATTTT. The chain is assembled from TRBV6-1 and TRBJ1-5, and perhaps TRBD1 as D gene, on 5 matching bases. V gives up 6 bases and J gives up 3 bases, and the segment between their germline ends measures 9 bases. The CDR3 measures 13 amino acids from cysteine to phenylalanine. Only the CDR3 DNA is retained, 39 bases long and in frame from the first base. CDR1 and CDR2, per the germline V gene, are MNHNS and SASEGT.